This T cell receptor beta chain stems from a study of Ad26.COV2.S vaccination and SARS-CoV-2 variants. V was cut by 5 bases and J by 2 bases, with 10 bases left in between. The CDR3 totals 13 residues. Germline V gene sequence: CDR1 MNHEY, CDR2 SVGEGT. TCRdb's copy holds only in-frame clones and misses some; the assay was immunoSEQ multiplex PCR. The sample yields over 90,000 clones, about three quarters seen once. This clone was picked up a small number of times. The chain recombines TRBV6-2 or TRBV6-3 with TRBJ2-7, with a tentative D call TRBD1 (5 bases). The origin of this receptor is a human donor who had recovered from COVID-19. The sequences come from peripheral blood, collected after recovery from COVID-19. The CDR3 sequence is CASSTTAPYEQYF. In nucleotides, the CDR3 is TGTGCCAGCAGTACGACAGCCCCCTACGAGCAGTACTTC.